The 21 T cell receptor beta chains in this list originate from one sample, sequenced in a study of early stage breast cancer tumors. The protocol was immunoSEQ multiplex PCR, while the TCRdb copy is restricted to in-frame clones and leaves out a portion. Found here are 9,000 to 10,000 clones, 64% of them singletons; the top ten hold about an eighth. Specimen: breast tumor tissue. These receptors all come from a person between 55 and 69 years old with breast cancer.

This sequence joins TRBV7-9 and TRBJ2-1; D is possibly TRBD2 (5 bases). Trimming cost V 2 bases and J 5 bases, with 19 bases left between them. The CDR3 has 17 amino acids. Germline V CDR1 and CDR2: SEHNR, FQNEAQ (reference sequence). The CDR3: CASSLRRSGIGNNEQFF. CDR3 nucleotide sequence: TGTGCCAGCAGCTTAAGGAGGAGTGGTATTGGGAACAATGAGCAGTTCTTC.

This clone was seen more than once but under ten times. The CDR3: CASSNSPRFPNEQFF. DNA for the CDR3: TGTGCCAGCAGTAATTCACCTAGATTCCCCAATGAGCAGTTCTTC. This chain uses TRBV6-6 with TRBJ2-1; D ambiguous. The CDR3 runs to 15 residues. Germline CDR1 is MNHNY and CDR2 is SVGAGI (reference sequence). V was cut by 5 bases and J by 6 bases, with 17 bases left in between.

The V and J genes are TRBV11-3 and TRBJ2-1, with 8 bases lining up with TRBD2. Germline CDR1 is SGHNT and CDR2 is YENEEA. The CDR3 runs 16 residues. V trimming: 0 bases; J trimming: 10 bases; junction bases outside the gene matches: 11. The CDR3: CASSLDGGRSITEQFF. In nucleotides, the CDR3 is TGTGCCAGCAGCTTAGATGGCGGGAGGTCTATAACAGAGCAGTTCTTC.

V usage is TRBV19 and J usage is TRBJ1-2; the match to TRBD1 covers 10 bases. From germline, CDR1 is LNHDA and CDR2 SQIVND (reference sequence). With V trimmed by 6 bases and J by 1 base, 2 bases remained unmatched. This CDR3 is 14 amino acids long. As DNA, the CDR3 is TGTGCCAGTAGCGGGACAGGGGATAACTATGGCTACACCTTC. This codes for CASSGTGDNYGYTF.

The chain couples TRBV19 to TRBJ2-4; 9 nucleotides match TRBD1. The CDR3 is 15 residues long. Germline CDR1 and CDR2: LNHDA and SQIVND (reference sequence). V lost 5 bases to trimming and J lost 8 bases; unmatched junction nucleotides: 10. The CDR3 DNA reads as TGTGCCAGTAGTCCTGGGACAGGGACGAGAGACATTCAGTACTTC. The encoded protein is CASSPGTGTRDIQYF.

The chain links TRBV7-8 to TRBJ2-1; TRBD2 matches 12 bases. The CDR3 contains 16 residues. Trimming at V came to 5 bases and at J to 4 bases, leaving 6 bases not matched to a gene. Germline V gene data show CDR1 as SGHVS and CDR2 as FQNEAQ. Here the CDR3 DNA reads TGTGCCAGCAGCCTTAGGACTAGCGGGGATTACAATGAGCAGTTCTTC. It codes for CASSLRTSGDYNEQFF.

CDR3 DNA: TGTGCCAGCAGTGAAGGTCATTACGAGCAGTACTTC. Its translation: CASSEGHYEQYF. J is TRBJ2-7 and V is TRBV6-1; D ambiguous. The CDR3 is made up of 12 amino acids. Germline-derived CDR1 and CDR2 are MNHNS and SASEGT. Trimming pared 1 base from V and 4 bases from J, leaving 5 bases between.

As DNA, the CDR3 is TGTGCCAGCAGCCTATCGACCCCAATTTATTCGGCCTACGAGCAGTACTTC. Encoded protein: CASSLSTPIYSAYEQYF. The rearrangement joins TRBV7-2 to TRBJ2-7; D gene uncertain. The V gene's germline CDR1 is SGHTA and CDR2 FQGNSA. The CDR3 length is 17 residues. Trimming took off 5 bases at V and 2 bases at J, with 22 bases between the two ends.

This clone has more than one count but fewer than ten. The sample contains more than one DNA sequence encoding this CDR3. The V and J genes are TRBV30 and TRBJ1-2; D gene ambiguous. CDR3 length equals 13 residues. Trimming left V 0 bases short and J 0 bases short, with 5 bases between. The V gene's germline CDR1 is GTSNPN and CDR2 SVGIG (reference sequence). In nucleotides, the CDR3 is TGTGCCTGGAGTGTACAAGCTAACTATGGCTACACCTTC. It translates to CAWSVQANYGYTF.

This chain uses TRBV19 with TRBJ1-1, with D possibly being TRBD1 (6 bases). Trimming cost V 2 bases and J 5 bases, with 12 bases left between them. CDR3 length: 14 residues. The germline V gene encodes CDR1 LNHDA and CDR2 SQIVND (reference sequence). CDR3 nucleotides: TGTGCCAGTAGTATATTAGGGGGGAGAACTGAAGCTTTCTTT. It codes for CASSILGGRTEAFF.

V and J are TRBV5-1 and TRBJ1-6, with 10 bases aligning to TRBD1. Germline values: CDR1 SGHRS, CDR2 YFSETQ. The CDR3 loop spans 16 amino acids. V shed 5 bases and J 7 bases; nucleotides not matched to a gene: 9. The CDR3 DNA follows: TGCGCCAGCAGATTAACTCCGGGACAGGGGAATTCACCCCTCCACTTT. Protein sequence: CASRLTPGQGNSPLHF. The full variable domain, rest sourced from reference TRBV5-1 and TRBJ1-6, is KAGVTQTPRYLIKTRGQQVTLSCSPISGHRSVSWYQQTPGQGLQFLFEYFSETQRNKGNFPGRFSGRQFSNSRSEMNVSTLELGDSALYLCASRLTPGQGNSPLHFGNGTRLTVT.

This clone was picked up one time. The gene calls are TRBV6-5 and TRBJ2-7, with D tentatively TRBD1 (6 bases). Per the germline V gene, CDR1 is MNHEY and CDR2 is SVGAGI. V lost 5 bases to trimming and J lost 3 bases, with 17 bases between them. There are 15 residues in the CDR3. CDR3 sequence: CASSRFRGTSYEQYF. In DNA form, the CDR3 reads TGTGCCAGCAGTCGTTTCAGGGGCACAAGCTACGAGCAGTACTTC.

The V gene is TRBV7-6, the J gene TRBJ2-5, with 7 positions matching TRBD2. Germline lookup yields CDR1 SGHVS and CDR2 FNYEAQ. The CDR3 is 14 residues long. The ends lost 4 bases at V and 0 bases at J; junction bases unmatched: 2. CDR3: CASSSGGYQETQYF. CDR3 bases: TGTGCCAGCAGCTCCGGGGGGTACCAAGAGACCCAGTACTTC. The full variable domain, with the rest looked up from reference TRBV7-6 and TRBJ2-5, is GAGVSQSPRYKVTKRGQDVALRCDPISGHVSLYWYRQALGQGPEFLTYFNYEAQQDKSGLPNDRFSAERPEGSISTLTIQRTEQRDSAMYRCASSSGGYQETQYFGPGTRLLVL.

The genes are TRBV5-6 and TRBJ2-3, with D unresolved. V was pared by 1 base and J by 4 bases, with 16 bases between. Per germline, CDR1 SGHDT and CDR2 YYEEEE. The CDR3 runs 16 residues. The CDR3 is CASSLLRLGVADTQYF. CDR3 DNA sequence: TGTGCCAGCAGCTTGTTGCGACTGGGCGTGGCAGATACGCAGTATTTT.

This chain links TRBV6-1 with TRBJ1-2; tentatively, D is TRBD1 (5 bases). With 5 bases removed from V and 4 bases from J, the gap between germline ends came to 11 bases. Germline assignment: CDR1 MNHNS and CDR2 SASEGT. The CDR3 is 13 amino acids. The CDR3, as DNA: TGTGCCAGCAGTTCGACAGTACTCTATGGCTACACCTTC. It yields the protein CASSSTVLYGYTF.

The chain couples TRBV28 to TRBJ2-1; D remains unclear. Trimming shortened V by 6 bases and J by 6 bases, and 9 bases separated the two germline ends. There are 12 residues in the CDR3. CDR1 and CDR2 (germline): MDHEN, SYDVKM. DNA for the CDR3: TGTGCCAGCAGCTATAGGGCCAATGAGCAGTTCTTC. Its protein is CASSYRANEQFF. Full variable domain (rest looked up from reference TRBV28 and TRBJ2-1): DVKVTQSSRYLVKRTGEKVFLECVQDMDHENMFWYRQDPGLGLRLIYFSYDVKMKEKGDIPEGYSVSREKKERFSLILESASTNQTSMYLCASSYRANEQFFGPGTRLTVL.

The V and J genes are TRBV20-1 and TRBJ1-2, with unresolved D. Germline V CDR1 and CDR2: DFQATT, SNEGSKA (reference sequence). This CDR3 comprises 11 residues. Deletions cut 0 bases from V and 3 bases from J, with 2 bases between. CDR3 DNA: TGCAGTGCTAGAGAGGACTATGGCTACACCTTC. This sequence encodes CSAREDYGYTF.

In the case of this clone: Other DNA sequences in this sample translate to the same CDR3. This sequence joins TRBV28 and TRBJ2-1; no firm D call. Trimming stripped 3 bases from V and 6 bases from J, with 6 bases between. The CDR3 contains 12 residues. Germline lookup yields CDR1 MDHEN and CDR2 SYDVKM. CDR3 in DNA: TGTGCCAGCAGTTTTTGGGGCAATGAGCAGTTCTTC. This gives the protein CASSFWGNEQFF.

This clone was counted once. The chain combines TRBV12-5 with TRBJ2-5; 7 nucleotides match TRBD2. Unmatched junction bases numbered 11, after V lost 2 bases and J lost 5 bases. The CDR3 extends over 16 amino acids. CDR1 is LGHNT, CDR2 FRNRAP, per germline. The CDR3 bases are TGTGCTAGTGGTTTGCGTGGGAGGGCCGGGAGGGAGACCCAGTACTTC. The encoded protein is CASGLRGRAGRETQYF.

CDR3 protein: CASSLGFRFNNEQFF. CDR3 in DNA: TGTGCCAGCAGCTTAGGTTTCAGGTTCAACAATGAGCAGTTCTTC. This chain joins TRBV11-3 and TRBJ2-1, with D hard to call. Trimming stripped 1 base from V and 5 bases from J, with 12 bases between. Germline V lookup: CDR1 SGHNT, CDR2 YENEEA. The CDR3 loop spans 15 amino acids.

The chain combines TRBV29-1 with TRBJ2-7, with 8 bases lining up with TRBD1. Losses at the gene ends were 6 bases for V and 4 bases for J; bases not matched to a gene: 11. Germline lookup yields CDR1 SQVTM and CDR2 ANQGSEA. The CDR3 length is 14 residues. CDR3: CSVEWTGKGYEQYF. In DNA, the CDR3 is TGCAGCGTCGAGTGGACAGGGAAAGGGTACGAGCAGTACTTC.